The text below deals with one T cell receptor (beta chain). This record comes from a study of blood T cell repertoires in COVID-19. Study background: The samples span acute and convalescent COVID-19 from the United States, Italy and Spain. PBMCs, B-cell-depleted T cells, or T cells provided the cDNA or gDNA that made up the material.

The CDR3 length is 14 residues. V lost 0 bases, J lost 3 bases, and 9 bases lay in between. Germline V lookup: CDR1 SGHKS, CDR2 YYEKEE (reference sequence). Per the study methods: Estimation of nucleated cell counts was performed using reference gene primer amplification. Sequenced by immunoSEQ multiplex PCR; TCRdb stores in-frame clones only, minus some. That table furnishes V, J and clone size, whereas the DNA furnished D and trimming. The sample lists more than 95,000 clones, around three quarters occurring once. The chain has TRBV5-5 and TRBJ1-2; D possibly corresponds to TRBD1 (5 bases). The sample comprised peripheral blood. This receptor was identified in a woman in her 70s with acute or convalescent COVID-19. CDR3 region: CASSLGLGDYGYTF. CDR3 sequence (DNA): TGTGCCAGCAGCTTGGGTCTAGGGGACTATGGCTACACCTTC.